Below are 8 T cell receptor beta chains sequenced from a single sample in a study of beta chain features in type 1 diabetes. Study observations and caveats: Shortening that was moderate but significant affected the TCRB CDR3s of Type 1 diabetes patients in all four CD4+ subsets.

These receptors are not linked to any known antigen. Of the isolated RNA, all was reverse transcribed, and so the sequenced material was expressed TCRB transcripts. Here immunoSEQ multiplex PCR was the method, and the copy in TCRdb shows in-frame clones only, minus some. The repertoire holds over 600,000 clones, roughly an eighth seen once, with more than 0.09% in the top ten. Sequenced: naive CD4+ T cells from blood. The receptor set was obtained from a man younger than 45 with type 1 diabetes.

A word on this clone: This sample also contains other DNA sequences that code for the same CDR3. The gene calls are TRBV18 and TRBJ1-1, with D unresolved. Germline CDR1 and CDR2: KGHSH and LQKENI. V was cut by 2 bases and J by 4 bases, with 8 bases left in between. The CDR3 consists of 13 residues. The CDR3 here is CASSPEEGTEAFF. The DNA of the CDR3 is TGTGCCAGCTCACCAGAGGAGGGCACTGAAGCTTTCTTT.

This clone was observed a few times. This sequence joins TRBV6-6 and TRBJ2-4; D is ambiguous. V lost 4 bases and J lost 4, with 17 bases in between. This CDR3 is 16 amino acids long. Germline CDR1 is MNHNY and CDR2 is SVGAGI (reference sequence). The CDR3 loop reads CASSSRGLDLKNIQYF. Written as DNA, the CDR3 is TGTGCCAGCAGTTCCCGTGGGTTAGACCTAAAAAACATTCAGTACTTC.

This clone came up a few times. V gene TRBV5-1 combines with J gene TRBJ2-5, with 7 bases identical to TRBD1. This CDR3 is built from 16 residues. CDR1 and CDR2 from the germline V gene are SGHRS and YFSETQ. The junction had 10 bases not matched to a gene; V was cut back by 1 base and J by 4 bases. The CDR3 sequence: CASSLFVGTDLETQYF. The DNA for the CDR3 is TGCGCCAGCAGCTTGTTTGTCGGGACAGACCTAGAGACCCAGTACTTC.

The chain employs TRBV5-4 and TRBJ2-5, with D possibly being TRBD1 (6 bases). V was clipped by 4 bases and J by 2 bases, with 21 bases between them. The CDR3 has 17 amino acids. Germline CDR1 is SGHNT and CDR2 is YYREEE (reference sequence). The CDR3 is CASSLKQGNSWQETQYF. CDR3 nucleotides: TGTGCCAGCAGCCTCAAACAGGGAAATAGCTGGCAAGAGACCCAGTACTTC.

There are a few counts of this clone. The rearrangement links TRBV25-1 to TRBJ2-7; 8 positions match TRBD1. This CDR3 has 14 amino acids. CDR1 is MGHDK, CDR2 SYGVNS, per germline. J lost 7 bases, V lost 1 base, and 6 bases had no gene match. The CDR3 nucleotides read TGTGCCAGCAGTGAATTCGTACAGGGGGTGGAGCAGTACTTC. Encoded protein: CASSEFVQGVEQYF.

In its sample, this clone was seen a few times. The identical CDR3 is also encoded by other nucleotide sequences in the sample. The chain couples TRBV29-1 to TRBJ2-3; the match to TRBD2 covers 9 bases. V lost 6 bases, J lost 4 bases, and 2 bases stayed unmatched. CDR1 SQVTM and CDR2 ANQGSEA come from the germline V gene. This CDR3 spans 12 amino acids. The CDR3 loop is CSVGGGADTQYF. CDR3 DNA: TGCAGCGTCGGCGGGGGGGCAGATACGCAGTATTTT.

The sample holds a few counts of this clone. This chain joins TRBV7-3 and TRBJ2-5; D gene unclear. CDR3 length equals 13 residues. Trimming took off 2 bases at V and 2 bases at J, with 6 bases between the two ends. CDR1 is SGHTA, CDR2 FQGTGA, per germline. In nucleotides, the CDR3 is TGTGCCAGCAGCTTACACCATCAAGAGACCCAGTACTTC. Its protein product is CASSLHHQETQYF.

A few counts support this clone. The CDR3 sequence is CASSWGTDEKLFF. The CDR3 DNA reads as TGTGCCAGCAGCTGGGGGACCGATGAAAAACTGTTTTTT. The rearrangement uses TRBV7-9 and TRBJ1-4, with D maybe TRBD1 (5 bases). With 4 bases removed from V and 6 bases from J, the gap between germline ends came to 9 bases. Per germline, CDR1 SEHNR and CDR2 FQNEAQ (reference sequence). The CDR3 sequence is 13 residues long. Drawing the rest from reference TRBV7-9 and TRBJ1-4, the complete variable domain is DTGVSQNPRHKITKRGQNVTFRCDPISEHNRLYWYRQTLGQGPEFLTYFQNEAQLEKSRLLSDRFSAERPKGSFSTLEIQRTEQGDSAMYLCASSWGTDEKLFFGSGTQLSVL.